The sequence of this TCR beta chain was determined in a study of blood T cell repertoires in COVID-19 (dated by TCRdb to between 2020 and 2021). Regarding the study in general: Samples from collaborators originated in the United States, Italy and Spain and spanned both the acute and convalescent phases of COVID-19. The material from the prospective study consisted of cDNA or gDNA derived from T cells, B-cell-depleted T cells, or PBMCs. Where available, HLA class I and class II types were obtained from metadata supplied by the sample provider rather than from assay-based typing. Subjects who had been exposed to COVID-19, were actively infected with it, or had recovered from it provided the deeply sampled blood TCRbeta repertoires that made up the dataset. A de-identified subject ID, COVID-19 status, age in years and sex were almost always included in the sample metadata. The repertoires were released in a freely available public database intended as a resource for research on the immune response to SARS-CoV-2. The samples were drawn from two sources: the first 160 participants of the ongoing ImmuneRACE study, and 1,254 subjects contributed by 6 global collaborators. General findings and caveats noted by the study authors: The quantity of clinical and demographic metadata differed by source and by participant and was supplied without curation.

In Seattle, one collaborating source enrolled patients while the infection was active and tracked those patients longitudinally over the course of disease. Whole blood was collected in K2EDTA tubes by collaborating institutions according to the institutions' own protocols. For TCRbeta analysis, collaborators shipped samples in one of three forms: frozen whole blood, isolated PBMCs, or DNA extracted from either of those sample types. As regards this clone: The specificity of this receptor is unknown. No per-base quality is available; no much larger clone lies one base away.

From the cysteine through the phenylalanine, the CDR3 covers 20 amino acids. The DNA shown is the 60-base CDR3, in frame from base 1. CDR1 SGHRS and CDR2 YFSETQ were looked up in the germline V gene. V is pared back by 0 bases and J by 0 bases, with 19 bases lying between the germline termini. TCRbeta CDR3 regions were amplified from genomic DNA by means of the immunoSEQ Assay, a bias-controlled multiplex PCR. The source study handled its data this way. The number of nucleated cells in each sample was estimated from the amplification of reference gene primers within the assay. To quantify the absolute abundance of each unique TCRbeta CDR3 rearrangement, sequence reads were collapsed and filtered. For each sample, productive Simpson clonality was calculated as the square root of Simpson's diversity index over productive rearrangements. The clones in this table, taken by TCRdb from immuneACCESS, are in-frame only. Not every clone is retained; where verified, under half of the shortfall comes from an unresolved V gene, and the cause of the rest is unknown. The V and J calls and clone size were taken over from that table, and D and trimming were inferred from the DNA. Recorded for this sample are some 70,000 clones; roughly 80% of them occurred a single time. The ten largest clones represent roughly 14% of the sample.

The source of this sequence is a middle-aged man with COVID-19, enrolled during active disease. Sample: peripheral blood. The receptor chain draws on TRBV5-1 and TRBJ2-6; TRBD1 could be the D gene, as 5 bases match. The sequence in DNA is TGCGCCAGCAGCTTGGTTACAGGATCAGCCGCATACTCTGGGGCCAACGTCCTGACTTTC. Translation gives CASSLVTGSAAYSGANVLTF.